A selection of T cell receptor beta chains follows, all from one sample in a study of blood T cell repertoires in COVID-19. Data came from immunoSEQ multiplex PCR; TCRdb stores just in-frame clones and leaves some out. The sample shows some 48,000 clones, about 86% of them seen only once. Material: peripheral blood. The receptor source for this set is an elderly woman with acute or convalescent COVID-19. Each CDR3 is given with its conserved first and last residue. The D gene is left open where the match is weak. Size is stated for part of the rows, as once, few or many counts, or as a class when the clone is expanded.

d_gene	abundance	v_gene	len	j_gene	CDR3aa	CDR3nt
NA	NA	TRBV6-1	15	TRBJ1-2	CASSEAGGANYGYTF	TGTGCCAGCAGTGAAGCTGGGGGCGCGAACTATGGCTACACCTTC
TRBD1	NA	TRBV7-2	14	TRBJ1-2	CASSPQGQGNGYTF	TGTGCCAGCAGCCCCCAGGGACAGGGAAATGGCTACACCTTC
NA	NA	TRBV3-1/TRBV3-2	15	TRBJ2-2	CASSQDTTRVGELFF	TGTGCCAGCAGCCAAGATACTACCAGGGTCGGGGAGCTGTTTTTT
NA	once	TRBV7-2	15	TRBJ1-3	CASSSDNRVGNTIYF	TGTGCCAGCAGTTCCGACAACCGTGTGGGAAACACCATATATTTT
NA	once	TRBV5-1	17	TRBJ2-3	CASSEGRAGASTDTQYF	TGCGCCAGCAGCGAAGGGAGGGCGGGGGCCAGCACAGATACGCAGTATTTT
TRBD1	NA	TRBV5-4	15	TRBJ1-1	CASSLPGTGGTEAFF	TGTGCCAGCAGCTTGCCCGGGACAGGGGGCACTGAAGCTTTCTTT
NA	NA	TRBV2	15	TRBJ1-1	CASSEAVTRNTEAFF	TGTGCCAGCAGTGAAGCCGTGACAAGGAACACTGAAGCTTTCTTT
NA	few	TRBV7-2	13	TRBJ1-1	CASSFSVNTEAFF	TGTGCCAGCAGCTTTTCAGTGAACACTGAAGCTTTCTTT
NA	NA	TRBV27	13	TRBJ1-5	CASTLPGVQPQHF	TGTGCCAGCACTTTGCCGGGGGTTCAGCCCCAGCATTTT
TRBD1	NA	TRBV27	14	TRBJ1-2	CASSPGQINYGYTF	TGTGCCAGCAGCCCGGGACAGATTAACTATGGCTACACCTTC
TRBD1	NA	TRBV25-1	14	TRBJ1-1	CASSPQGARTEAFF	TGTGCCAGCAGTCCACAGGGGGCAAGGACTGAAGCTTTCTTT
NA	NA	TRBV10-3	15	TRBJ2-5	CAIRGEAPYQETQYF	TGTGCCATCAGGGGAGAGGCCCCGTACCAAGAGACCCAGTACTTC
TRBD1	NA	TRBV5-1	14	TRBJ1-2	CASTNRDSNYGYTF	TGCGCCAGCACCAACAGGGACAGTAACTATGGCTACACCTTC
NA	NA	TRBV4-2	15	TRBJ2-3	CASSQMQVGADTQYF	TGTGCCAGCAGCCAAATGCAGGTGGGAGCAGATACGCAGTATTTT
TRBD1	NA	TRBV6-5	15	TRBJ1-1	CASSPVRTGGTEAFF	TGTGCCAGCAGCCCCGTGCGGACAGGGGGCACTGAAGCTTTCTTT
TRBD1	NA	TRBV19	15	TRBJ1-5	CASLQGGSSNQPQHF	TGTGCCAGCCTACAGGGGGGGAGTAGCAATCAGCCCCAGCATTTT
TRBD2	NA	TRBV7-3	15	TRBJ2-5	CASSLTSGGLETQYF	TGTGCCAGCAGCTTAACTAGCGGGGGGTTGGAGACCCAGTACTTC
NA	NA	TRBV5-1	15	TRBJ2-6	CASSPSSSGANVLTF	TGCGCCAGCAGCCCCTCCAGCTCTGGGGCCAACGTCCTGACTTTC
NA	few	TRBV9	12	TRBJ1-2	CASTPDNYGYTF	TGTGCCAGCACCCCAGATAACTATGGCTACACCTTC
NA	NA	TRBV11-1	15	TRBJ2-1	CASSLASSPYNEQFF	TGTGCCAGCAGCTTAGCTAGCTCTCCCTACAATGAGCAGTTCTTC
NA	NA	TRBV20-1	11	TRBJ2-5	CSARNKETQYF	TGCAGTGCTAGAAATAAAGAGACCCAGTACTTC
NA	NA	TRBV5-4	15	TRBJ2-5	CASSLSGPGQETQYF	TGTGCCAGCAGCTTGAGCGGGCCAGGGCAAGAGACCCAGTACTTC
NA	NA	TRBV30	15	TRBJ1-5	CAWSKGTDSNQPQHF	TGTGCCTGGAGTAAAGGGACTGATAGCAATCAGCCCCAGCATTTT
NA	NA	TRBV11-3	16	TRBJ1-1	CASRQGTGATAAAAFF	TGTGCCAGCCGCCAGGGGACCGGGGCAACGGCAGCGGCAGCTTTCTTT
TRBD1	NA	TRBV3-1/TRBV3-2	19	TRBJ1-2	CASSLLPGTGLGPSMGYTF	TGTGCCAGCAGCCTTCTTCCCGGGACAGGGTTGGGGCCGAGCATGGGCTACACCTTC
TRBD1	NA	TRBV5-4	14	TRBJ1-6	CASSPDRVNSPLHF	TGTGCCAGCAGCCCGGACAGGGTTAACTCACCCCTCCACTTT